This TCR beta chain was observed in a study of CD8 T cells in ankylosing spondylitis (dated by TCRdb to the late 2010s). Background on the whole study: The study profiled T cell receptor beta repertoires in healthy donors and ankylosing spondylitis patients to find disease-linked TCR variants. In total, the full study cohort was made up of nearly 110 healthy donors and 25 ankylosing spondylitis patients. Peripheral blood was sampled, and synovial fluid was additionally collected from ankylosing spondylitis patients.

Data came from an Illumina HiSeq 2500. Quantitative 5'-RACE with molecular barcodes was used to prepare TCR beta libraries. The authors' analysis ran thus. To identify disease-linked TCR variants, a new computational method was used, one built on a probabilistic model of VDJ rearrangement. Using fastp trimming at Q25 and MiXCR clonotype assembly, TCRdb reanalyzed the public sequencing data and kept in-frame beta chains. Entries are consolidated by CDR3 protein sequence, retaining the most common genes and DNA. TCRdb, rather than the study authors, made the V and J calls. This sample gives approximately 350,000 distinct CDR3 sequences in total; around 20% of them show up just once. The ten largest clones add up to around 14% of the sample. The investigation overall reported the following: The disease-linked clones showed a CD8+ phenotype and occurred at relatively low frequencies in peripheral blood. Blood from ankylosing spondylitis patients appeared to be characterized by a TCR beta motif composed of eight highly homologous amino acid variants. Significant enrichment of the disease-linked clones was reported in matched synovial fluid samples from ankylosing spondylitis patients. Some motif variants had previously been reported in the synovial fluid and blood of reactive arthritis patients, which suggests shared mechanisms of disease initiation.

The table lists this clonotype with a few counts. The antigen it binds to is not known. No qualities accompany the bases; no much larger clone lies one base away. The TCR sequence derives from a male donor with ankylosing spondylitis or in good health (not recorded which). The specimen was blood, either unsorted or a sorted T cell fraction (not recorded which).

The sequenced DNA: TGTGCCAGTAAAGGACTTGGGATGACAGATACGCAGTATTTT. The resulting protein is CASKGLGMTDTQYF. The chain was built from TRBV19 and TRBJ2-3; TRBD2 could be the D gene, as 5 bases match. For CDR1 and CDR2, the germline V gene (reference sequence) lists LNHDA and SQIVND. The CDR3 runs 14 amino acids, cysteine and phenylalanine included. Only CDR3 DNA remains: 42 bases, in frame from the first base. Relative to germline, V is 7 bases shorter and J is 3 bases shorter, with 14 bases between their ends.